This T cell receptor beta chain was sequenced for a study of cytomegalovirus exposure and HLA in healthy donors (TCRdb year 2017). Some background on the complete study: According to a later analysis, one platform produced both the roughly 120 validation repertoires and the approximately 670 repertoires of the first cohort. The study aimed to test whether signatures of past pathogen exposure could be identified by cataloging public T cell receptors. Along with the approximately 600-subject first cohort, a separate validation cohort of around 120 different subjects was used. The study combined high-throughput TCR immunosequencing, statistical association of individual TCRs with disease status, and machine learning to predict cytomegalovirus infection status. Findings and caveats that apply to the study as a whole: Across donors, most TCR sequences were observed very rarely, whereas some public TCRs were present in many individuals. The study listed around 160 TCR beta chains as associated with cytomegalovirus. The classifier was reported to diagnose cytomegalovirus status with high specificity and sensitivity in both the original cohort and the validation cohort. In vitro tests confirmed that a few of the cytomegalovirus-associated TCR beta chains recognize cytomegalovirus antigens. The authors suggested that the approach could potentially be extended to other disease states and immunological phenotypes. All 120 or so repertoires were used to score co-occurrence in the validation cohort in a later analysis, because that analysis had no HLA typing for the cohort. A later analysis found that TCRs clustered in the first cohort also tended to co-occur in the approximately 120 validation repertoires, with 90% to 95% of cluster scores above 0.

The protocol used for the library was the immunoSEQ multiplex PCR assay. From the authors' description of their analysis: A statistical classification framework was built for diagnosing cytomegalovirus status from the catalog of TCR beta chain sequences. Here the immuneACCESS table is served through TCRdb, limited to in-frame sequences with V and J called. Missing clones are a known gap in these copies; in checked studies unresolved V genes cover under half, and the rest lacks a known reason. V and J calls and clone size are as listed in that table; D and trimming were resolved from the DNA. Counted in this sample were under 200,000 clones; roughly 91% of them appeared once. The top ten clonotypes cover 4% to 5% of the sample. The donors belonged to the validation cohort of around 120 subjects, which was separate from the approximately 700-subject first cohort. The germline V and J ends show losses of 1 base and 4 bases respectively, and no gene match explains 7 bases of the junction. The CDR3 numbers 16 residues from cysteine through phenylalanine. Of the read, only the CDR3 DNA is kept; its 48 bases are in frame from base 1. Per the germline V gene, MNHNS is the CDR1 and SASEGT is the CDR2.

Concerning this clone: Its cognate antigen has yet to be identified. No base quality values were provided; no much bigger clone lies one nucleotide off.

The chain joins TRBV6-1 to TRBJ1-3; TRBD1 agrees with 7 junctional bases. The source is a man between 18 and 35 years old in good health and CMV-seropositive. Sequencing used PBMCs. The nucleotide sequence reads TGTGCCAGCAGTGAAGGATTGACAGGGACGGGAAACACCATATATTTT. It translates as CASSEGLTGTGNTIYF.